This T cell receptor beta chain was documented in a study of early stage breast cancer tumors. The table came from immunoSEQ multiplex PCR; TCRdb's copy has only in-frame clones and leaves some out. The sample records about 41,000 clones, 70% to 80% being singletons. CDR1 SGHTA and CDR2 FQGNSA come from the germline V gene. The CDR3 spans 16 residues. With V trimmed by 6 bases and J by 2 bases, 7 bases remained unmatched. The chain uses TRBV7-2 and TRBJ2-7, with 13 bases aligning to TRBD2. The sample comprised blood. The clonotype originates from a person aged 45 to 59 with breast cancer. The CDR3, as DNA: TGTGCCAGCAGTTCGGCCGGGACTAGCGGGACCTACGAGCAGTACTTC. Translated, it gives CASSSAGTSGTYEQYF.